Following are 27 T cell receptor beta chains from one sample sequenced in a study of siplizumab effects on memory and regulatory T cells. The protocol was immunoSEQ multiplex PCR, while the TCRdb copy is restricted to in-frame clones and leaves out a portion. In the table there are roughly 100,000 clones, about 94% of which are singletons. Sequenced material: CD4+ T cells sorted from blood. These receptors were obtained from a human donor in good health.

This sequence joins TRBV5-4 and TRBJ2-3, with D uncertain. The CDR3 is 13 residues long. V lost 2 bases to trimming and J lost 2 bases, with 6 bases between them. Germline V CDR1 and CDR2: SGHNT, YYREEE (reference sequence). CDR3 residues: CASSFGNTDTQYF. The CDR3 bases are TGTGCCAGCAGCTTCGGAAACACAGATACGCAGTATTTT.

This clone was recorded once. The chain uses TRBV18 and TRBJ2-7; D is unresolved. The CDR3 runs 13 residues. The germline V and J ends were trimmed by 2 bases and 4 bases, with 9 bases remaining between them. Germline assignment: CDR1 KGHSH and CDR2 LQKENI. CDR3 loop: CASSPVSSYEQYF. CDR3 coding DNA: TGTGCCAGCTCACCAGTGAGCAGTTACGAGCAGTACTTC.

The J gene is TRBJ2-7, the V gene TRBV6-5; 7 nucleotides line up with TRBD1. The CDR3 spans 16 residues. Germline values: CDR1 MNHEY, CDR2 SVGAGI. J was trimmed by 6 bases and V by 3 bases; bases with no gene match: 14. CDR3: CASSYTSGQALREQYF. In DNA form, the CDR3 reads TGTGCCAGCAGTTATACCTCCGGACAGGCTCTTCGCGAGCAGTACTTC.

The chain uses TRBV6-1 and TRBJ2-7; TRBD1 agrees at 10 bases. From germline, CDR1 is MNHNS and CDR2 SASEGT. The ends lost 1 base at V and 3 bases at J; junction bases unmatched: 3. This CDR3 is built from 15 residues. The CDR3 DNA reads TGTGCCAGCAGTGAAGGGGGACAGGGGATCTACGAGCAGTACTTC. Residues: CASSEGGQGIYEQYF.

CDR3 loop: CASSNSAQGWNIQYF. The CDR3 region has the DNA TGTGCCAGTAGTAATTCGGCACAGGGATGGAACATTCAGTACTTC. The chain is built from TRBV19 and TRBJ2-4; D is possibly TRBD1 (6 bases). The CDR3 covers 15 residues. Germline CDR1 LNHDA, CDR2 SQIVND (reference sequence). The ends were cut back, 4 bases at V and 7 bases at J, with 17 bases in the middle. The variable domain in full, completed from reference TRBV19 and TRBJ2-4, reads DGGITQSPKYLFRKEGQNVTLSCEQNLNHDAMYWYRQDPGQGLRLIYYSQIVNDFQKGDIAEGYSVSREKKESFPLTVTSAQKNPTAFYLCASSNSAQGWNIQYFGAGTRLSVL.

V usage is TRBV5-1 and J usage is TRBJ2-1; D is perhaps TRBD2 (6 bases). With 0 bases removed from V and 5 bases from J, the gap between germline ends came to 12 bases. The CDR3 runs 15 residues. Germline V gene data show CDR1 as SGHRS and CDR2 as YFSETQ. CDR3 in amino acids: CASSLGLPGDNEQFF. The CDR3 DNA reads as TGCGCCAGCAGCTTGGGACTCCCGGGGGACAATGAGCAGTTCTTC.

CDR3 DNA: TGTGCCAGCAGCTTGGAGCCAGCGTTGACCGGGGAGCTGTTTTTT. Residues: CASSLEPALTGELFF. The rearrangement links TRBV5-4 to TRBJ2-2, with D unresolved. The CDR3 loop spans 15 amino acids. Germline V lookup: CDR1 SGHNT, CDR2 YYREEE (reference sequence). V was shortened by 0 bases and J by 5 bases, with 11 bases between the two germline ends.

The chain combines TRBV29-1 with TRBJ1-1, with a weak D call TRBD1 (6 bases). Looked up from germline, CDR1 is SQVTM and CDR2 is ANQGSEA. The germline V and J ends were trimmed by 6 bases and 4 bases, with 18 bases remaining between them. There are 14 residues in the CDR3. The CDR3 reads CSVETGSQSTEAFF. The CDR3 DNA reads TGCAGCGTGGAAACAGGGAGTCAGTCCACTGAAGCTTTCTTT.

The V call is TRBV5-1, the J call TRBJ2-5, with TRBD2 identical over 9 bases. The CDR3 is 17 amino acids. V gave up 3 bases and J gave up 11 bases; unmatched junction bases: 20. Looked up from germline, CDR1 is SGHRS and CDR2 is YFSETQ. CDR3 DNA sequence: TGCGCCAGCAGCTCGGATCCGGGACTAGCTTCTTTAAGAGAGCAGTACTTC. Amino acid sequence: CASSSDPGLASLREQYF.

The V and J genes are TRBV5-4 and TRBJ1-4; D may be TRBD1 (5 bases). CDR3 length: 14 amino acids. The V and J ends lost 6 bases and 7 bases respectively, with 16 bases between them. Germline V gene data show CDR1 as SGHNT and CDR2 as YYREEE (reference sequence). The CDR3 coding sequence is TGTGCCAGCACTAGTGGGACGAGGGGTGAAAAACTGTTTTTT. It is translated as CASTSGTRGEKLFF.

This chain connects TRBV28 to TRBJ2-1; D is possibly TRBD2 (6 bases). Germline CDR1 and CDR2: MDHEN and SYDVKM. The V gene lost 3 bases and the J gene lost 9 bases, with 18 bases spanning the gap. The CDR3 has 15 amino acids. The CDR3 spells CASSLEGSGSVEQFF. The CDR3 coding sequence is TGTGCCAGCAGTTTGGAGGGATCCGGATCTGTTGAGCAGTTCTTC.

The CDR3 nucleotides are TGTGCCAGTAAGGTTAATAGCGGGAGTCACTACAATGAGCAGTTCTTC. It specifies CASKVNSGSHYNEQFF. The chain couples TRBV19 to TRBJ2-1; TRBD2 agrees at 9 bases. Germline values: CDR1 LNHDA, CDR2 SQIVND (reference sequence). After removal of 7 bases from V and 3 bases from J, the junction contained 10 bases not matched to a gene. The CDR3 is 16 residues long.

The rearrangement joins TRBV28 to TRBJ1-3; D ambiguous. CDR1 and CDR2 from the germline V gene are MDHEN and SYDVKM. The CDR3 sequence is 14 residues long. V dropped 6 bases and J dropped 2 bases, with 11 bases sitting between them. This CDR3 reads CASSYTETGNTIYF. The CDR3 DNA reads as TGTGCCAGCAGCTACACAGAGACTGGAAACACCATATATTTT.

The chain combines TRBV7-9 with TRBJ2-3; D possibly uses TRBD1 or TRBD2 (6 bases each). Germline CDR1 is SEHNR and CDR2 is FQNEAQ (reference sequence). The V end lost 6 bases, the J end lost 0 bases, and 13 bases lay between the germline ends. CDR3 length: 15 residues. The CDR3 bases are TGTGCCAGCAGGGGTACGGGGGCCAGCACAGATACGCAGTATTTT. The encoded protein is CASRGTGASTDTQYF.

The V call is TRBV7-8, the J call TRBJ1-2; a possible D gene is TRBD1 (6 bases). With 3 bases removed from V and 7 bases from J, the gap between germline ends came to 21 bases. The CDR3 consists of 16 residues. Looked up from germline, CDR1 is SGHVS and CDR2 is FQNEAQ. The CDR3 sequence: CASSFNEGPRGSGYTF. The CDR3 DNA reads as TGTGCCAGCAGCTTTAACGAGGGTCCCAGGGGCTCTGGCTACACCTTC. Based on the CDR3 plus reference TRBV7-8 and TRBJ1-2, the full variable domain is GAGVSQSPRYKVAKRGQDVALRCDPISGHVSLFWYQQALGQGPEFLTYFQNEAQLDKSGLPSDRFFAERPEGSVSTLKIQRTQQEDSAVYLCASSFNEGPRGSGYTFGSGTRLTVV.

V and J are TRBV5-1 and TRBJ2-3; 7 nucleotides align to TRBD2. CDR3 length: 15 residues. With 0 bases clipped from V and 2 bases from J, the junction kept 3 bases outside the gene matches. Germline loops: CDR1 SGHRS, CDR2 YFSETQ. The CDR3 is CASSLEAGNTDTQYF. The CDR3 DNA follows: TGCGCCAGCAGCTTGGAAGCGGGAAACACAGATACGCAGTATTTT.

The genes are TRBV28 and TRBJ2-7; D possibly matches TRBD1 or TRBD2 (6 bases each). Trimming removed 2 bases at V and 2 bases at J, with 13 bases between. Germline V CDR1 and CDR2: MDHEN, SYDVKM. The CDR3 is 15 residues long. The CDR3 DNA sequence: TGTGCCAGCAGTTTACGCGGGACAATTACCTACGAGCAGTACTTC. Its protein product is CASSLRGTITYEQYF.

The chain employs TRBV30 and TRBJ2-2; weak D call: TRBD1 (5 bases). CDR3 length: 15 amino acids. The V end was cut by 2 bases, the J end by 4 bases, with 14 bases between. CDR1 is GTSNPN and CDR2 is SVGIG in the germline V gene (reference sequence). CDR3 loop: CAWSPPRQITGELFF. In DNA, the CDR3 is TGTGCCTGGAGTCCTCCCAGACAGATCACCGGGGAGCTGTTTTTT.

The chain combines TRBV20-1 with TRBJ1-1, with D maybe TRBD1 (6 bases). V lost 5 bases and J lost 11, with 15 bases in between. Germline assignment: CDR1 DFQATT and CDR2 SNEGSKA (reference sequence). The CDR3 runs 11 residues. The CDR3 DNA reads as TGCAGTGCTGGAAACAGGGAGGGGGCTTTCTTT. It translates to CSAGNREGAFF.

This chain joins TRBV28 and TRBJ1-3, with unresolved D. Germline CDR1 and CDR2: MDHEN and SYDVKM. Deletions cut 5 bases from V and 4 bases from J, with 15 bases between. The CDR3 runs to 15 residues. CDR3 sequence: CASSLITGSGNTIYF. The CDR3 region has the DNA TGTGCCAGCAGTCTAATAACCGGGTCCGGAAACACCATATATTTT.

The table lists this clone with a count of one. The chain employs TRBV6-6 and TRBJ1-1; unclear D gene. The CDR3 sequence is 12 residues long. V gave up 2 bases and J gave up 7 bases, with 8 bases separating them. Per germline, CDR1 MNHNY and CDR2 SVGAGI (reference sequence). In nucleotides, the CDR3 is TGTGCCAGCAGTTACAGGGAGGGTGAAGCTTTCTTT. Protein: CASSYREGEAFF.

The gene calls are TRBV11-2 and TRBJ2-5; D is unclear. TRBJ2-7 matches the DNA end more closely, so the J call is doubtful. Germline CDR1 reads SGHAT; CDR2 reads FQNNGV. CDR3 length: 11 residues. CDR3 nucleotide sequence: TGTGCCAGCAGCCTCCTCTACGAGCAGTACTTC. It translates to CASSLLYEQYF.

This chain links TRBV27 with TRBJ2-7; 10 bases align to TRBD1. V trimming: 3 bases; J trimming: 2 bases; junction bases outside the gene matches: 4. The CDR3 sequence is 15 residues long. Looked up from germline, CDR1 is MNHEY and CDR2 is SMNVEV (reference sequence). The CDR3 protein is CASSLRDRGAYEQYF. The DNA of the CDR3 is TGTGCCAGCAGTTTGAGGGACAGGGGTGCCTACGAGCAGTACTTC.

This chain links TRBV19 with TRBJ2-1; D could derive from TRBD1 or TRBD2 (5 bases each). Trimming stripped 3 bases from V and 7 bases from J, with 10 bases between. CDR1 is LNHDA, CDR2 SQIVND, per germline (reference sequence). This CDR3 has 13 residues. CDR3 nucleotides: TGTGCCAGTAGTATTCGAGGGGAGAATGAGCAGTTCTTC. Encoded protein: CASSIRGENEQFF.

The chain recombines TRBV5-4 with TRBJ2-1; D gene ambiguous. The CDR3 has 15 residues. The germline V gene encodes CDR1 SGHNT and CDR2 YYREEE (reference sequence). With 6 bases removed from V and 5 bases from J, the gap between germline ends came to 18 bases. The CDR3 nucleotides are TGTGCCAGCAACGTTCCGGGTTTTAAGAACAATGAGCAGTTCTTC. Protein product: CASNVPGFKNNEQFF.

The chain joins TRBV29-1 to TRBJ2-5; 8 nucleotides agree with TRBD1. CDR1 is SQVTM, CDR2 ANQGSEA, per germline. The V segment lost 8 bases and the J segment 2 bases; nucleotides outside the gene matches: 4. The CDR3 has 12 amino acids. CDR3 DNA: TGCAGCTCAGGACAGGGTCAAGAGACCCAGTACTTC. Translating gives CSSGQGQETQYF.

The chain joins TRBV30 to TRBJ2-1; maybe TRBD2 (6 bases). V lost 2 bases, J lost 0 bases, and 17 bases lay in between. This CDR3 spans 17 amino acids. The germline V gene encodes CDR1 GTSNPN and CDR2 SVGIG (reference sequence). The CDR3 is CAWSKGFGGSSYNEQFF. In DNA form, the CDR3 reads TGTGCCTGGAGTAAAGGTTTTGGGGGGAGCTCCTACAATGAGCAGTTCTTC.